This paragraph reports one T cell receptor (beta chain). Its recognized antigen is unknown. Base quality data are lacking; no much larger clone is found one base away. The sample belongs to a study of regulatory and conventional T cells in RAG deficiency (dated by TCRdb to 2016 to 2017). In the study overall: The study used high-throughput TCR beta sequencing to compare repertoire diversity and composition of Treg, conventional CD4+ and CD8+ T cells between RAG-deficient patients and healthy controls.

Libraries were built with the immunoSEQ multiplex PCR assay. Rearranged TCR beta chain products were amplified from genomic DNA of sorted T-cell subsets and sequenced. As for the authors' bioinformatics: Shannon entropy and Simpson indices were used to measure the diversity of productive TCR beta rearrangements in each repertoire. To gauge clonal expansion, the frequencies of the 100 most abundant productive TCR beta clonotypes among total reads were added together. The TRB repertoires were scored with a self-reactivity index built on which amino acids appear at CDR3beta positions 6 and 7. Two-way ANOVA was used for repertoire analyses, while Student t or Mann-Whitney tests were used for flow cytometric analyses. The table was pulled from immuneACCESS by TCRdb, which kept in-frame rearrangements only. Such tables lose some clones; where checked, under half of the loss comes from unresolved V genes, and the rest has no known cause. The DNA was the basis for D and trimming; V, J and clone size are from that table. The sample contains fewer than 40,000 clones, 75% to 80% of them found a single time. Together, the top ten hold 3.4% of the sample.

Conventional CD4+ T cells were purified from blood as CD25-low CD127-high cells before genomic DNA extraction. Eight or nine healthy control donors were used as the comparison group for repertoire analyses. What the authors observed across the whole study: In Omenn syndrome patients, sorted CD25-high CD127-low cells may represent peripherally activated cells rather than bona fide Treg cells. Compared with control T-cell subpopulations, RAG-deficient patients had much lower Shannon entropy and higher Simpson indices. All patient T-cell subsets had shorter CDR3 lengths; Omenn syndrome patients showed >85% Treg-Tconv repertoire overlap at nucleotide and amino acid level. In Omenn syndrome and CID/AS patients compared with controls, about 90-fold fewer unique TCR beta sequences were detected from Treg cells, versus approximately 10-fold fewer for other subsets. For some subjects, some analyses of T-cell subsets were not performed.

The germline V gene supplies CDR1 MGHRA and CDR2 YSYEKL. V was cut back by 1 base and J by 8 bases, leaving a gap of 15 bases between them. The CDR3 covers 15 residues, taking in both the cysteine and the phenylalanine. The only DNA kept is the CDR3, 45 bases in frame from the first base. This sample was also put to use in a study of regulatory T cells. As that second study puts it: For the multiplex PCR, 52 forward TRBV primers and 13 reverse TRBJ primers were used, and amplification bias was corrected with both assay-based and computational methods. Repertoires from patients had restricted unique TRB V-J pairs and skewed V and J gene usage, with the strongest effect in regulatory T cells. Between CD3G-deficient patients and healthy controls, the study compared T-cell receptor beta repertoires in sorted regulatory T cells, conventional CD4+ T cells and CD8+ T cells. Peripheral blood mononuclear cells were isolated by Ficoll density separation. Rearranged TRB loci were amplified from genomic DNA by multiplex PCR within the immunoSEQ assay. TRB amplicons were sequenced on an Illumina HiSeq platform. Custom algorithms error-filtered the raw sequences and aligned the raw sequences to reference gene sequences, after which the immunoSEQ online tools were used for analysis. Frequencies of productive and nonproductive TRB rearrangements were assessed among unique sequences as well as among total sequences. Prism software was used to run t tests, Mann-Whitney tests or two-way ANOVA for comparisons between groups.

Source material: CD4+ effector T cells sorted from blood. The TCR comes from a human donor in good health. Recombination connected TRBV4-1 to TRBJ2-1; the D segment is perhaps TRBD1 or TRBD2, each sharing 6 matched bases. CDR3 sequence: CASSQGLLGGDEQFF. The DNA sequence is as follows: TGCGCCAGCAGCCAAGGGTTGCTCGGGGGCGATGAGCAGTTCTTC.